One TCR beta chain is described in this entry. Its antigen is unidentified. This entry is derived from a study of cytomegalovirus exposure and HLA in healthy donors. Study-level findings and limits: Specificity for CMV antigens was confirmed in vitro for a few of the CMV-associated chains. Earlier findings revealed that most TCR beta V segments proved productive either about 87% or about 30% of the time.

In the PCR, 60 Vbeta and 13 Jbeta primers were used. Sequenced by immunoSEQ multiplex PCR; TCRdb stores in-frame clones only, minus some. Of some 180,000 clones listed, 77% are singletons. The CDR3 has 15 amino acids. In germline, CDR1 is GTSNPN, CDR2 SVGIG (reference sequence). V lost 3 bases and J lost 3; bases outside the gene matches: 11. Sequencing was done on a sample of PBMCs. The sequence was collected from a young man in good health and CMV-seronegative. The rearrangement links TRBV30 to TRBJ2-7, with 7 nucleotides matching TRBD1. CDR3 loop: CAWSGSRDRLYEQYF. The DNA for the CDR3 is TGTGCCTGGAGCGGCAGCCGGGACAGACTCTACGAGCAGTACTTC.